This T cell receptor (beta chain) was sequenced for a study of CXCR3-negative and CXCR3-positive naive CD8 T cells. The CDR3 has 12 residues. The germline V gene encodes CDR1 SGDLS and CDR2 YYNGEE. The libraries of TRB cDNA were constructed through 5' RACE using UMI labels. From its re-call of the 5' RACE reads, TCRdb lists each CDR3 protein once, without DNA. Here the sample table reports some 130,000 distinct CDR3 sequences. The receptor's source is a human donor in good health. Some clones in this sample may be carry-over from other donors' samples. Material for sequencing was naive CXCR3- CD8+ T cells from blood. Regarding subset: CD45RO-CCR7+CD27+CD95- naive CD8+ T cells lacking CXCR3 (TNR3-). The chain is built from TRBV9 and TRBJ2-3; TCRdb designates TRBD2, a call that cannot be tested without DNA. CDR3 sequence: CASSVGGSPQYF. Drawing the rest from reference TRBV9 and TRBJ2-3, the complete variable domain is DSGVTQTPKHLITATGQRVTLRCSPRSGDLSVYWYQQSLDQGLQFLIQYYNGEERAKGNILERFSAQQFPDLHSELNLSSLELGDSALYFCASSVGGSPQYFGPGTRLTVL.